The T cell receptor beta chain under discussion was sequenced for a study of cytomegalovirus exposure and HLA in healthy donors. The CDR3 spans 14 residues. Germline V gene lookup returns CDR1 SNHLY and CDR2 FYNNEI. The ends lost 10 bases at V and 4 bases at J; junction bases unmatched: 10. Overall study results and limits: Later genetic work tied a missense DCLRE1C variant to beta-chain V and J trimming. The authors assumed roughly uniform sequencing depth across donors for presence/absence analyses.

As regards this clone: Antigen: not known.

It was with 60 Vbeta and 13 Jbeta primers that the PCR ran. Here immunoSEQ multiplex PCR was the method, and the copy in TCRdb shows in-frame clones only, minus some. The table lists roughly 200,000 clones, 80% to 90% of them singletons. The TCR sequence derives from a woman in her 30s in good health and CMV-seronegative. The sample taken for sequencing was PBMCs. The gene calls are TRBV2 and TRBJ2-7; TRBD1 matches 10 bases. The CDR3 nucleotides are TGTGCCACTACCGATCCGGGACAGGGGTACGAGCAGTACTTC. Encoded protein: CATTDPGQGYEQYF.